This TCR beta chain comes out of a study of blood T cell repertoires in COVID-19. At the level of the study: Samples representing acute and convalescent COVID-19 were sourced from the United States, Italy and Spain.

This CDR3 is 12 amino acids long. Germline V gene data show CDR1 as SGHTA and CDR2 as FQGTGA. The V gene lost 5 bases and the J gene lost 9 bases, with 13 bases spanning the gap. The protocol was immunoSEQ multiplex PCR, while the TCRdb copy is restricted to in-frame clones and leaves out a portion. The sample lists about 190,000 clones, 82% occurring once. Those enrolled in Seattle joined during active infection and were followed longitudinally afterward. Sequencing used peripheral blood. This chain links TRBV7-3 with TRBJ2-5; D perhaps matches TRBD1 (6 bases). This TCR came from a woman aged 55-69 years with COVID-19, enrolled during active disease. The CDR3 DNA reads TGTGCCAGCAGCCCAATTACAGGGCCCCAGTACTTC. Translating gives CASSPITGPQYF.